Shown below are 7 T cell receptor beta chains from a single sample sequenced in a study of regulatory T cells in long-lasting Graves disease. Time point in this sample: persistent/refractory GD, antithyroid drugs over 5 years with positive TRAb. After RNA was extracted from PBMCs, the TCR library was made from it. To make TCR beta libraries, researchers used iRepertoire HTBI primers and Arm-PCR of CDR3 regions. In TCRdb, the multiplex PCR reads were re-called with MiXCR into one record per CDR3 protein. The sample has some 300,000 distinct CDR3 sequences, around 21% seen once. Material: peripheral blood mononuclear cells (PBMCs), obtained when the disease was refractory, from a patient treated with antithyroid drugs. The origin of the receptors is a female donor with Graves disease.

This clonotype has a count of ten or more. The DNA for the CDR3 is TGTGCCAGCAGACAGAAAATCTCCTACGAGCAGTACTTC. It yields the protein CASRQKISYEQYF. This chain uses TRBV2 with TRBJ2-7, with D unresolved. The CDR3 loop spans 13 amino acids. The V end was cut by 6 bases, the J end by 0 bases, with 9 bases between. Per germline, CDR1 SNHLY and CDR2 FYNNEI.

This clonotype was seen more than once but under ten times. This chain links TRBV11-2 with TRBJ2-1, with 8 nucleotides matching TRBD2. The V gene end was trimmed by 5 bases and the J gene end by 9 bases; junction bases not matched to a gene: 30. Per the germline V gene, CDR1 is SGHAT and CDR2 is FQNNGV. This CDR3 contains 21 residues. The CDR3 DNA follows: TGTGCCAGCAGCGCTGCCACACAGAGCAGACCGGGACTAGGTTATCGCAGTGAGCAGTTCTTC. Its protein product is CASSAATQSRPGLGYRSEQFF.

A note on this clonotype: A much larger clone lies a single base off, so this may be a read error. The rearrangement joins TRBV7-2 to TRBJ1-5; the D gene is possibly TRBD1 (6 bases). The CDR3 extends over 13 amino acids. CDR1 is SGHTA, CDR2 FQGNSA, per germline. The CDR3 DNA sequence: TGTGCCAACAGCTTAGAGGGGGATCAGCCCCAGCATTTT. Protein product: CANSLEGDQPQHF.

This clonotype was detected a few times. Given a much more abundant clone one base away, this may be a read error. The V and J genes are TRBV7-9 and TRBJ2-7, with 7 bases identical to TRBD1. With V trimmed by 5 bases and J by 5 bases, 3 bases remained unmatched. Looked up from germline, CDR1 is SEHNR and CDR2 is FQNEAQ (reference sequence). The CDR3 sequence is 12 residues long. CDR3: CASSPTGHEQYF. The CDR3 DNA reads as TGTGCCAGCAGCCCGACAGGGCACGAGCAGTACTTC. Based on the CDR3 plus reference TRBV7-9 and TRBJ2-7, the full variable domain is DTGVSQNPRHKITKRGQNVTFRCDPISEHNRLYWYRQTLGQGPEFLTYFQNEAQLEKSRLLSDRFSAERPKGSFSTLEIQRTEQGDSAMYLCASSPTGHEQYFGPGTRLTVT.

This chain joins TRBV10-3 and TRBJ2-1, with D tentatively TRBD1 or TRBD2 (7 bases each). Trimming shortened V by 2 bases and J by 2 bases, and 16 bases separated the two germline ends. CDR1 ENHRY and CDR2 SYGVKD come from the germline V gene. This CDR3 contains 17 residues. The chain's CDR3 is CAISEDQGGSTYNEQFF. CDR3 DNA sequence: TGTGCCATCAGTGAGGACCAGGGGGGGTCCACCTACAATGAGCAGTTCTTC.

In this sample, this clonotype turned up many times. The rearrangement joins TRBV28 to TRBJ2-2; 14 positions match TRBD2. CDR1 MDHEN and CDR2 SYDVKM come from the germline V gene. This CDR3 spans 22 amino acids. The V and J ends lost 4 bases and 1 base, in that order; junction bases with no gene match: 17. The CDR3 DNA sequence: TGTGCCAGCAGTTCATACAACCCTTCGACCGGGACTAGCGGGAGGAACACCGGGGAGCTGTTTTTT. It specifies CASSSYNPSTGTSGRNTGELFF.

The gene calls are TRBV6-1 and TRBJ1-2; D gene uncertain. The ends were cut back, 7 bases at V and 7 bases at J, with 22 bases in the middle. This CDR3 has 15 amino acids. CDR1 is MNHNS and CDR2 is SASEGT in the germline V gene. The CDR3 DNA follows: TGTGCCAGCACGAGAAGGCCCACAGAAGCCGGTGGCTACACCTTC. Protein product: CASTRRPTEAGGYTF.